Listed here are 30 T cell receptor beta chains from one sample, sequenced in a study of shared clonotypes between healthy human individuals. TCRdb's copy holds only in-frame clones and misses some; the assay was immunoSEQ multiplex PCR. Among roughly 700,000 clones listed, about nine tenths were seen once. The sequenced sample was memory CD8+ T cells from PBMCs. As to subset: CD45RO+ cells pooled with CCR7-negative TemRA cells. All receptors come from a man between 18 and 29 years old in good health. Some clones in this sample may be carry-over from other donors' samples.

This clone was detected once. This chain joins TRBV7-8 and TRBJ2-1, with D unresolved. The CDR3 spans 14 residues. Germline V CDR1 and CDR2: SGHVS, FQNEAQ. Trimming removed 3 bases at V and 0 bases at J, with 6 bases between. The CDR3 DNA follows: TGTGCCAGCAGCTTTAGGGACTCCTACAATGAGCAGTTCTTC. This encodes CASSFRDSYNEQFF.

This rearrangement joins TRBV21-1 to TRBJ2-1; TRBD2, the table's D call, lacks a check against the DNA. TRBV21-1 constitutes a pseudogene. This CDR3 is built from 15 residues. As DNA, the CDR3 is TGTGCCAGCAGCTCCCGGGGTTACGGGTACAATGAGCAGTTCTTC. This gives the protein CASSSRGYGYNEQFF.

The V gene is TRBV2, the J gene TRBJ2-1; 15 nucleotides line up with TRBD2. CDR1 SNHLY and CDR2 FYNNEI come from the germline V gene. V was clipped by 2 bases and J by 10 bases; unmatched bases: 3. The CDR3 sequence is 15 residues long. CDR3: CASSEIGLAGGEQFF. CDR3 sequence (DNA): TGTGCCAGCAGTGAAATTGGACTAGCGGGAGGGGAGCAGTTCTTC.

The rearrangement joins TRBV19 to TRBJ1-1; D might be TRBD1 (6 bases). With 8 bases removed from V and 2 bases from J, the gap between germline ends came to 18 bases. In germline, CDR1 is LNHDA, CDR2 SQIVND (reference sequence). The CDR3 length is 15 residues. CDR3 sequence (DNA): TGTGCCAGTGCGCCTCATGTACAGGGAAACACTGAAGCTTTCTTT. Its protein product is CASAPHVQGNTEAFF.

The sample holds one count of this clone. J is TRBJ1-1 and V is TRBV12-5, with no clear D. Between the trimmed V and J ends, which lost 0 bases and 5 bases, there was a span of 7 bases. This CDR3 contains 13 residues. The V gene's germline CDR1 is LGHNT and CDR2 FRNRAP. CDR3 DNA sequence: TGTGCTAGTGGTTTGGTAGGGAGTACTGAAGCTTTCTTT. Amino acids: CASGLVGSTEAFF.

The rearrangement uses TRBV28 and TRBJ1-2; weak D call: TRBD1 (5 bases). Germline V CDR1 and CDR2: MDHEN, SYDVKM. V lost 2 bases and J lost 7, with 17 bases in between. The CDR3 spans 15 residues. As DNA, the CDR3 is TGTGCCAGCAGTTTAACTTCGCGGGGGTCCAGTGGCTACACCTTC. This encodes CASSLTSRGSSGYTF.

The chain couples TRBV1 to TRBJ2-3. TRBV1 is a pseudogene locus. The CDR3 runs 15 residues. As DNA, the CDR3 is TGCACCAGCAGCCAAGTTTCACGGATCACAGATACGCAGTATTTT. It codes for CTSSQVSRITDTQYF.

The chain combines TRBV16 with TRBJ2-7; TRBD2 matches at 9 bases. CDR3 length equals 15 residues. Germline V gene data show CDR1 as KGHSY and CDR2 as FQNENV. V shed 5 bases and J 3 bases; nucleotides not matched to a gene: 8. The CDR3 coding sequence is TGTGCCAGCAGCTCCTTAGCGGGAGTTATCTACGAGCAGTACTTC. Protein sequence: CASSSLAGVIYEQYF.

The chain joins TRBV28 to TRBJ1-5; 7 positions match TRBD1. The germline V gene encodes CDR1 MDHEN and CDR2 SYDVKM. V lost 7 bases and J lost 1; bases outside the gene matches: 7. This CDR3 region has 15 residues. The DNA of the CDR3 is TGTGCCAGCACTCCATGGGGACAGAGCAATCAGCCCCAGCATTTT. Protein: CASTPWGQSNQPQHF.

This clone turned up a few times. Distinct nucleotide sequences in the sample also encode this CDR3. The V call is TRBV5-4, the J call TRBJ2-1, with no clear D. V lost 1 base and J 4 bases, leaving 6 bases between the germline ends. The CDR3 length is 13 residues. Germline-derived CDR1 and CDR2 are SGHNT and YYREEE (reference sequence). CDR3 in DNA: TGTGCCAGCAGCTTGCGAGCTTACAATGAGCAGTTCTTC. Translating it yields CASSLRAYNEQFF.

Concerning this clone: Other DNA variants within this sample encode the same CDR3. The chain couples TRBV4-3 to TRBJ2-1; 10 bases map to TRBD1. The J segment lost 4 bases and the V segment lost 4 bases, leaving 4 bases of the junction unmatched. Per germline, CDR1 LGHNA and CDR2 YSLEER. The CDR3 runs to 15 residues. As DNA, the CDR3 is TGCGCCAGCAGCCCCGGGACAGGGGTTTACAATGAGCAGTTCTTC. Amino acids: CASSPGTGVYNEQFF.

The CDR3 spells CASSEGAVRAYEQYF. CDR3 nucleotide sequence: TGTGCCAGCAGTGAAGGGGCTGTTAGAGCCTACGAGCAGTACTTC. This chain connects TRBV2 to TRBJ2-7; D remains unclear. V was clipped by 1 base and J by 2 bases, with 12 bases between them. The CDR3 has 15 residues. Germline V lookup: CDR1 SNHLY, CDR2 FYNNEI.

The V gene is TRBV7-9, the J gene TRBJ1-4; the match to TRBD1 covers 9 bases. CDR1 is SEHNR and CDR2 is FQNEAQ in the germline V gene (reference sequence). The CDR3 covers 17 residues. With V trimmed by 5 bases and J by 1 base, 8 bases remained unmatched. The CDR3 is CASSPRQGGGTNEKLFF. For the CDR3, the DNA is TGTGCCAGCAGCCCTAGACAGGGGGGCGGAACTAATGAAAAACTGTTTTTT.

The J gene is TRBJ1-4, the V gene TRBV9; 7 bases align to TRBD1. After removal of 3 bases from V and 2 bases from J, the junction contained 7 bases not matched to a gene. The CDR3 is made up of 16 amino acids. Germline values: CDR1 SGDLS, CDR2 YYNGEE. The CDR3 protein is CASSAYTGVTNEKLFF. The CDR3 DNA follows: TGTGCCAGCAGCGCATATACAGGGGTGACTAATGAAAAACTGTTTTTT.

The chain combines TRBV30 with TRBJ1-4; TRBD1 agrees at 7 bases. Unmatched junction bases numbered 7, after V lost 3 bases and J lost 6 bases. Germline-derived CDR1 and CDR2 are GTSNPN and SVGIG (reference sequence). This CDR3 comprises 14 residues. DNA of the CDR3: TGTGCCTGGAGGCCCAGGGGGGTTGATGAAAAACTGTTTTTT. Amino acid sequence: CAWRPRGVDEKLFF.

This sequence joins TRBV27 and TRBJ1-1, with D possibly matching TRBD1 (5 bases). This CDR3 spans 14 amino acids. Trimming shortened V by 4 bases and J by 6 bases, and 15 bases separated the two germline ends. CDR1 and CDR2 from the germline V gene are MNHEY and SMNVEV (reference sequence). CDR3 loop: CASSSTTGGSEAFF. In nucleotides, the CDR3 is TGTGCCAGCAGTTCCACAACGGGGGGGTCTGAAGCTTTCTTT.

The rearrangement joins TRBV27 to TRBJ2-1; D unclear. The ends were cut back, 3 bases at V and 5 bases at J, with 5 bases in the middle. The V gene's germline CDR1 is MNHEY and CDR2 SMNVEV (reference sequence). The CDR3 sequence is 12 residues long. As DNA, the CDR3 is TGTGCCAGCAGTTTCGGACACAATGAGCAGTTCTTC. Its translation is CASSFGHNEQFF.

This clone was detected only once. The V and J genes are TRBV4-1 and TRBJ1-4, with D uncertain. The CDR3 consists of 15 residues. With 0 bases removed from V and 0 bases from J, the gap between germline ends came to 5 bases. CDR1 MGHRA and CDR2 YSYEKL come from the germline V gene. CDR3 nucleotide sequence: TGCGCCAGCAGCCAAGAGCCGGCAACTAATGAAAAACTGTTTTTT. Translating gives CASSQEPATNEKLFF.

This chain links TRBV28 with TRBJ2-7; 7 nucleotides line up with TRBD1. Germline V gene lookup returns CDR1 MDHEN and CDR2 SYDVKM. The CDR3 is made up of 15 amino acids. V was clipped by 6 bases and J by 0 bases; unmatched bases: 8. The CDR3 DNA is TGTGCCAGCAGGGGAGACAGGGTAAGCTCCTACGAGCAGTACTTC. This encodes CASRGDRVSSYEQYF.

The chain is built from TRBV2 and TRBJ2-7, with a weak D call TRBD2 (6 bases). The CDR3 loop spans 12 amino acids. Trimming took 8 bases from V and 1 from J, leaving 9 bases between them. Germline loops: CDR1 SNHLY, CDR2 FYNNEI. DNA of the CDR3: TGTGCCAGCTTGGGGGGATCCTACGAGCAGTACTTC. Its translation is CASLGGSYEQYF.

The chain recombines TRBV28 with TRBJ1-1, with a tentative D call TRBD1 (5 bases). Trimming took off 4 bases at V and 0 bases at J, with 12 bases between the two ends. Germline CDR1 reads MDHEN; CDR2 reads SYDVKM. The CDR3 sequence is 15 residues long. For the CDR3, the DNA is TGTGCCAGCAGTTCATCGCGACAGCTGAACACTGAAGCTTTCTTT. This gives the protein CASSSSRQLNTEAFF.

The V and J genes are TRBV7-8 and TRBJ2-5, with D possibly TRBD1 on 6 matching bases. The V gene's germline CDR1 is SGHVS and CDR2 FQNEAQ. This CDR3 is built from 17 residues. Trimming cost V 5 bases and J 2 bases, with 21 bases left between them. In DNA form, the CDR3 reads TGTGCCAGCAGCCCTTTATGGGCCGGACAGACACAAGAGACCCAGTACTTC. Its protein is CASSPLWAGQTQETQYF.

CDR3 sequence (DNA): TGTGCCAGCAGCGGGTACTCTCAGGGATATACGAACTATGGCTACACCTTC. Its protein is CASSGYSQGYTNYGYTF. V is TRBV5-4 and J is TRBJ1-2, with D possibly being TRBD1 (5 bases). Germline CDR1 and CDR2: SGHNT and YYREEE (reference sequence). The CDR3 runs 17 residues. Trimming stripped 4 bases from V and 2 bases from J, with 21 bases between.

In this sample, this clone turned up a few times. The genes are TRBV4-3 and TRBJ2-6; TRBD1 might be the D (6 bases). CDR1 and CDR2 (germline): LGHNA, YSLEER. V shed 0 bases and J shed 0 bases, with 9 bases lying between them. The CDR3 is 17 residues long. The CDR3 spells CASSQDPRGSGANVLTF. CDR3 in DNA: TGCGCCAGCAGCCAAGATCCCAGGGGCTCTGGGGCCAACGTCCTGACTTTC.

The V and J genes are TRBV28 and TRBJ2-7; D perhaps matches TRBD2 (6 bases). Germline assignment: CDR1 MDHEN and CDR2 SYDVKM. The CDR3 is made up of 16 amino acids. Trimming shortened V by 5 bases and J by 0 bases, and 17 bases separated the two germline ends. The CDR3 spells CASSIRLGISSYEQYF. The DNA for the CDR3 is TGTGCCAGCAGTATACGACTAGGTATAAGCTCCTACGAGCAGTACTTC.

V and J are TRBV2 and TRBJ2-1, with D possibly called TRBD1 or TRBD2 (5 bases each). The CDR3 consists of 13 residues. V lost 8 bases and J lost 9, with 17 bases in between. Germline V gene sequence: CDR1 SNHLY, CDR2 FYNNEI. The CDR3 DNA is TGTGCCAGCCTCGCGGGCCGAAGGGGTGAGCAGTTCTTC. Translating gives CASLAGRRGEQFF.

V and J are TRBV19 and TRBJ1-1; D uncertain. Germline-derived CDR1 and CDR2 are LNHDA and SQIVND (reference sequence). V lost 7 bases, J lost 3 bases, and 15 bases lay in between. The CDR3 consists of 14 residues. The DNA for the CDR3 is TGTGCCAGTAAAGACCGCTCCGTTGACACTGAAGCTTTCTTT. Translating it yields CASKDRSVDTEAFF. Full variable domain (outside the CDR3, taken from reference TRBV19 and TRBJ1-1): DGGITQSPKYLFRKEGQNVTLSCEQNLNHDAMYWYRQDPGQGLRLIYYSQIVNDFQKGDIAEGYSVSREKKESFPLTVTSAQKNPTAFYLCASKDRSVDTEAFFGQGTRLTVV.

This clone has more than one count but fewer than ten. The chain recombines TRBV4-1 with TRBJ1-4; no firm D call. Germline CDR1 reads MGHRA; CDR2 reads YSYEKL. The CDR3 consists of 15 residues. Deletions cut 0 bases from V and 6 bases from J, with 11 bases between. The chain's CDR3 is CASSQENSPHEKLFF. The CDR3 nucleotides are TGCGCCAGCAGCCAAGAAAACAGTCCCCATGAAAAACTGTTTTTT.

A few counts support this clone. The V gene is TRBV7-9, the J gene TRBJ2-3; 8 bases are a match to TRBD2. The CDR3 contains 15 residues. V dropped 1 base and J dropped 2; count of bases not matched to a gene: 2. The germline CDR1 and CDR2 sequences are SEHNR and FQNEAQ (reference sequence). The CDR3 loop is CASSLGSGTTDTQYF. The CDR3 DNA reads TGTGCCAGCAGCTTAGGTAGCGGGACCACAGATACGCAGTATTTT.

In this sample, this clone turned up many times. The J gene is TRBJ1-1, the V gene TRBV15, with D possibly TRBD1 on 5 matching bases. The CDR3 extends over 15 amino acids. Trimming took 3 bases from V and 7 from J, leaving 18 bases between them. CDR1 and CDR2 (germline): LNHNV, YYDKDF (reference sequence). The CDR3 is CATSSGTGRGNEAFF. Written as DNA, the CDR3 is TGTGCCACCAGCAGCGGAACGGGGAGGGGTAATGAAGCTTTCTTT.